This TCR beta chain is from a study of read filtering for tumor transcriptome and immune sequencing. CDR3 size: 13 residues. The germline V and J ends were trimmed by 5 bases and 7 bases, with 14 bases remaining between them. Germline lookup yields CDR1 WNHNN and CDR2 SYGVQD (reference sequence). This clonotype was detected only a few times. Molecular barcoded adaptors covering alpha/delta and beta/gamma chains were used on 400 to 450 ng RNA. Via MiXCR, TCRdb re-called the reads, giving one row per CDR3 protein. The sample records tens of thousands of distinct CDR3 sequences, around 21% being singletons.

Sequenced input: a population of CD138-negative cells sorted from bone marrow. The gene calls are TRBV10-1 and TRBJ1-2, with a weak D call TRBD1 (5 bases). The clonotype comes from a donor aged 40 or over with multiple myeloma. The CDR3 DNA is TGCGCCAGCAGTCCTGACAGAGGGACTGGCTACACCTTC. Translation: CASSPDRGTGYTF.